The clone carrying this T cell receptor beta chain was counted a few times. At one of its ends the junction is not consistent with the germline gene, which may arise from a read error. The sample originates from a study of human T cells and chemical hapten exposure. TCRdb fed the RACE reads into MiXCR, producing one record per CDR3 protein. Here the sample spans 65,000 to 85,000 distinct CDR3 sequences, 10% to 13% being singletons. Stated time point: patch test 1, 2 weeks after DPC sensitization. Noted treatment: therapeutic diphenylcyclopropenone sensitization with weekly scalp DPC. CDR1 is DFQATT and CDR2 is SNEGSKA in the germline V gene (reference sequence). The CDR3 spans 12 residues.

The source was whole blood, collected in connection with sensitization to the hapten diphenylcyclopropenone (DPC). The TCR sequence derives from a woman aged 45-65 years with alopecia areata. Some clones in this sample may be carry-over from other donors' samples. The chain links TRBV20-1 to TRBJ2-7; D possibly corresponds to TRBD2 (5 bases). The CDR3 DNA sequence: TGTGCTGGAGGTTGGGCCGGGTACGAGCAGTACTTC. The encoded protein is CAGGWAGYEQYF.